This T cell receptor beta chain was documented in a study of graft-versus-host responses after intestinal transplantation. Study details: Multivisceral, liver-intestinal, or isolated intestinal transplants were received by the recipients. Anti-thymocyte globulin was used for induction in all recipients, who then took tacrolimus and steroids for approximately 3 years.

Concerning this clone: What it recognizes is unknown.

Study-wide results and limits: Patients who carried graft-donor T cell macrochimerism also had high graft-versus-host to host-versus-graft clonal ratios in their allografts. The recipient marrow held GvH clones, and some of them showed up first in ileum or blood.

Method: immunoSEQ multiplex PCR; TCRdb's copy keeps in-frame clones and lacks some. The sample lists about 110,000 clones; 93% were seen once. The CDR3 covers 13 residues. Trimming pared 9 bases from V and 3 bases from J, leaving 15 bases between. Germline CDR1 reads LNHDA; CDR2 reads SQIVND (reference sequence). This specimen consisted of unstimulated CD8+ T cells sorted from spleen or lymph node cells, obtained before intestinal transplant. The clonotype originates from a human donor who received an intestinal transplant. This chain joins TRBV19 and TRBJ2-7; D may correspond to TRBD1 or TRBD2 (5 bases each). In DNA, the CDR3 is TGTGCCAGCGGAACCGGGGACGGCTACGAGCAGTACTTC. This encodes CASGTGDGYEQYF.